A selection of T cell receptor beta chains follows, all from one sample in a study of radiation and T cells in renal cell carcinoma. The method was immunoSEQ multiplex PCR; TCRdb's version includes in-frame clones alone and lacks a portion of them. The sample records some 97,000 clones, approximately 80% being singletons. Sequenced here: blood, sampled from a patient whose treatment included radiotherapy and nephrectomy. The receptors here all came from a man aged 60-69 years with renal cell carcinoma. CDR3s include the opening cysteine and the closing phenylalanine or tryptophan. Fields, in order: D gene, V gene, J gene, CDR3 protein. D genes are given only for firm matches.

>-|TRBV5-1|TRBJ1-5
CASSLGGRDQPQHF
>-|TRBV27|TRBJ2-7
CASSPRLAGPYEQYF
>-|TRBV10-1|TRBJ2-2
CASTRDPYTGELFF
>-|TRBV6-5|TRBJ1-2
CASSEAIYGYTF
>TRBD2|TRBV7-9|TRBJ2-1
CASSSPNRGGLGNEQFF
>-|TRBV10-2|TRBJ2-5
CASSSVPGSGETQYF
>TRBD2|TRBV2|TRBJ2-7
CASSDGTSTFYEQYF
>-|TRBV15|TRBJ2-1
CATSRGLGGPHNEQFF
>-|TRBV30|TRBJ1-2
CAWSVGGYGYTF
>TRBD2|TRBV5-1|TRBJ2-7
CASSLESGSSYEQYF
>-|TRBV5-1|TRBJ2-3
CASNGLRGTTDTQYF
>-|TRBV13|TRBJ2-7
CASSSKPSYEQYF
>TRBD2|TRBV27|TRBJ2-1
CASSLGRGSVYNEQFF
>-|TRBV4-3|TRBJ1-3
CASSRTGTGNTIYF
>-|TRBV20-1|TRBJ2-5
CSANPAETQYF
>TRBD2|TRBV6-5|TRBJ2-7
CASSWAAGGRYEQYF
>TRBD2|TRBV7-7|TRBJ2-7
CASSIPGLAFPSYEQYF
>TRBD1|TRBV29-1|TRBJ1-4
CSVLRGGGEKLFF
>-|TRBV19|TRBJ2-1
CASSRTAPNNEQFF
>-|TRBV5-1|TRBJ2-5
CASSLQWGSETQYF
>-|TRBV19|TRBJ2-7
CASSIGQTYYYEQYF
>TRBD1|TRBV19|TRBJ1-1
CASRPLPGGGITEAFF
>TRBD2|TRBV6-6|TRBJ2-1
CASSYSLAGAYNEQFF
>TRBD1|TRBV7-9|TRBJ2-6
CASSRRGTGISGANVLTF
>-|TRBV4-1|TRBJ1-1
CASSQLLNTEAFF
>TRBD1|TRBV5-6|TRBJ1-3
CASSTGAAAGNTIYF
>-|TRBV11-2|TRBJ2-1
CASRRGQGMDNEQFF
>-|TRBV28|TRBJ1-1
CASSLLDGEAFF
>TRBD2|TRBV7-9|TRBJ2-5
CASTGLAGGTDQETQYF
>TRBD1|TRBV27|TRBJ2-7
CASSWAGTGLYEQYF
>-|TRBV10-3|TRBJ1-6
CAISEGTAGDSPLHF
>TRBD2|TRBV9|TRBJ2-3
CATQLATHITDTQYF
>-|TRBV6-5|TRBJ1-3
CASSYSTRHSGNTIYF
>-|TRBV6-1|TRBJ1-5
CASSESQRTDNQPQHF
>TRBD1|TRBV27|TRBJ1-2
CASSATDRTGYTF
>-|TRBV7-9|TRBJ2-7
CASSFEGSYEQYF
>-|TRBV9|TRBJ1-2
CASSGGHLYGYTF
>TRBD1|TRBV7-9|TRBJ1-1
CASSLTGTTEAFF
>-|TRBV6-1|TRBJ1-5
CASSEMGAPSNQPQHF
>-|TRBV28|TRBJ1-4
CASSLWTGEKLFF
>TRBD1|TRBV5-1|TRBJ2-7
CASSPGQGAYEQYF
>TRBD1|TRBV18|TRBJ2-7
CASSLQGAGYEQYF
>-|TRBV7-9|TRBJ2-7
CASSLSSSLASLSYEQYF
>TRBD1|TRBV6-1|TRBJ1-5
CASRELGTGIYSNQPQHF
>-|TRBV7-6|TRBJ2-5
CASSRGAQETQYF
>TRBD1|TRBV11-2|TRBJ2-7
CASSLGGTGVYEQYF
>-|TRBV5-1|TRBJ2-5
CASSLGDLGETQYF
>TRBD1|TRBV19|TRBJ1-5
CASSPPDRGPYRYSNQPQHF
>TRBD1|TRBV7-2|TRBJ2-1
CASSIHGTGRGNEQFF
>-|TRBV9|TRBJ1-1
CASSPFQSYTEAFF
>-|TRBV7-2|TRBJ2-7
CASSLARVASSYEQYF
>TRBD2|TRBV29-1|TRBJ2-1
CSVEDPSGRAGEQFF
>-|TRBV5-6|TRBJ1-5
CASSRFPNQPQHF
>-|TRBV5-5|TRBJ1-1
CASSPDGKTNTEAFF
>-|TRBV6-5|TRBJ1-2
CASSLSLGYGYTF